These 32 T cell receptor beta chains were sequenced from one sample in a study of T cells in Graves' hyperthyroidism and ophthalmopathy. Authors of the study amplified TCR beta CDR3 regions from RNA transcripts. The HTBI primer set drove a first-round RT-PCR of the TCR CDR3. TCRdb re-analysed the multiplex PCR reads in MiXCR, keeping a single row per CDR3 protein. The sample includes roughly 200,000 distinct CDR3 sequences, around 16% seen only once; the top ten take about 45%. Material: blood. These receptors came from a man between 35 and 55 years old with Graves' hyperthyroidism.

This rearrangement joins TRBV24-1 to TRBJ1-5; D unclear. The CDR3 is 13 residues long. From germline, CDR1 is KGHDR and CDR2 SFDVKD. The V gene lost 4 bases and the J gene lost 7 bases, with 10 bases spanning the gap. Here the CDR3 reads CATSEGDPQPQHF. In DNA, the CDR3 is TGTGCCACCAGTGAGGGTGACCCCCAGCCCCAGCATTTT.

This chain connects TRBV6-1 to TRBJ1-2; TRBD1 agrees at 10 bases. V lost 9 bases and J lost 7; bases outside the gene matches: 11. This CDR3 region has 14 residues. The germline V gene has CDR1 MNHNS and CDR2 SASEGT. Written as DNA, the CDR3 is TGTGCCAGTGGGACAGGGGAGGCCTTCGCTGGCTACACCTTC. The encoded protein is CASGTGEAFAGYTF.

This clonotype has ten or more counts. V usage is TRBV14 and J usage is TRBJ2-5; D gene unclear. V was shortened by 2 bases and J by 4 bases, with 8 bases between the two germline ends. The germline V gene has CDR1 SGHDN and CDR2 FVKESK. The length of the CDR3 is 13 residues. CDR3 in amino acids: CASSQNWGETQYF. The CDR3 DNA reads TGTGCCAGCAGCCAAAACTGGGGAGAGACCCAGTACTTC.

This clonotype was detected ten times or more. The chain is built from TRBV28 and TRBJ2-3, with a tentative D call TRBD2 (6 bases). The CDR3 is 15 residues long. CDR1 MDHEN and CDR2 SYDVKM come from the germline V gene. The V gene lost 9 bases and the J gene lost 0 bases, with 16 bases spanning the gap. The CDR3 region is CASVRDGTSTDTQYF. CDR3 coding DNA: TGTGCCAGTGTGAGAGACGGGACTAGCACAGATACGCAGTATTTT.

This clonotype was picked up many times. This CDR3 is CASSGGTGTYYGYTF. DNA of the CDR3: TGCGCCAGCAGCGGCGGGACAGGGACTTACTATGGCTACACCTTC. This chain uses TRBV5-1 with TRBJ1-2; TRBD1 matches at 9 bases. The germline V gene has CDR1 SGHRS and CDR2 YFSETQ. The V and J ends lost 4 bases and 3 bases, in that order; junction bases with no gene match: 7. The CDR3 totals 15 residues.

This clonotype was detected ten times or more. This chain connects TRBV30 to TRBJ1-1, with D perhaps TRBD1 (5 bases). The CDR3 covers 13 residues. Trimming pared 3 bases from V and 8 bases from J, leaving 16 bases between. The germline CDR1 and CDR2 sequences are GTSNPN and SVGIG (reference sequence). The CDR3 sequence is CAWSSQGGVEAFF. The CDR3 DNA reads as TGTGCCTGGAGCAGTCAGGGAGGAGTCGAAGCTTTCTTT.

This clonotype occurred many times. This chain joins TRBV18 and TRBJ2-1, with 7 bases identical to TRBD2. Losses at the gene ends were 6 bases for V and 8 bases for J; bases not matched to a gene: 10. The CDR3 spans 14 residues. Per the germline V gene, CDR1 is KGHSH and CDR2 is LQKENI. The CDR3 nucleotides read TGTGCCAGCTCCCTCTCCCGGGGGGTTGATGAGCAGTTCTTC. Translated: CASSLSRGVDEQFF.

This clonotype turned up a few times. CDR3 DNA sequence: TGTGCCAGCAGTTTGATGAACTATTATGGCTACACCTTC. It encodes CASSLMNYYGYTF. The chain couples TRBV6-1 to TRBJ1-2; D is unresolved. Germline-derived CDR1 and CDR2 are MNHNS and SASEGT. The CDR3 covers 13 residues. With 5 bases removed from V and 5 bases from J, the gap between germline ends came to 12 bases.

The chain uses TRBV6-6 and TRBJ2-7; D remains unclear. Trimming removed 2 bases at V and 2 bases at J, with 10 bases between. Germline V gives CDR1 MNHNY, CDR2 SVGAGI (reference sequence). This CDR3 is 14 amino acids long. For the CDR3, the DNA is TGTGCCAGCAGTTACCCCGGACGAACCTACGAGCAGTACTTC. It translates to CASSYPGRTYEQYF.

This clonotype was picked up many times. The chain's CDR3 is CASSDQGLDEQYF. For the CDR3, the DNA is TGTGCCAGCAGTGACCAGGGTCTCGACGAGCAGTACTTC. This chain joins TRBV2 and TRBJ2-7; perhaps TRBD1 as D (5 bases). V dropped 3 bases and J dropped 5 bases, with 11 bases sitting between them. CDR1 and CDR2 from the germline V gene are SNHLY and FYNNEI. CDR3 size: 13 residues.

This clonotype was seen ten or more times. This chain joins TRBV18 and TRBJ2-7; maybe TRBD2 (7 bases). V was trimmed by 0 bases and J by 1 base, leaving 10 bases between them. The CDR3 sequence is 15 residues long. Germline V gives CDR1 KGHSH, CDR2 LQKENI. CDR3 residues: CASSPPKGGSYEQYF. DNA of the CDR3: TGTGCCAGCTCACCACCGAAGGGGGGGTCCTACGAGCAGTACTTC.

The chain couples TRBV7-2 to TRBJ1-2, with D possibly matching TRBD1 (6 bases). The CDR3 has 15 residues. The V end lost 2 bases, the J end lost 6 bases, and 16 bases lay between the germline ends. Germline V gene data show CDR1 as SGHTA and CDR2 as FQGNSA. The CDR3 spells CASSLSGQGTDGYTF. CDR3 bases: TGTGCCAGCAGCTTATCCGGGCAGGGGACGGATGGCTACACCTTC.

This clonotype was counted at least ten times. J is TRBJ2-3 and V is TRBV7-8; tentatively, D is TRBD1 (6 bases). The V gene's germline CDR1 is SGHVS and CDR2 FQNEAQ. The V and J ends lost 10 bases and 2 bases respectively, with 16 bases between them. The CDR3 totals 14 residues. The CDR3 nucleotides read TGTGCCACACGAGGACAGATCCTCACAGATACGCAGTATTTT. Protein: CATRGQILTDTQYF.

CDR3 protein: CATSSGRGLGVLAQPQHF. The CDR3 DNA sequence: TGTGCCACCAGCAGTGGCAGGGGTTTGGGGGTTCTGGCTCAGCCCCAGCATTTT. The gene calls are TRBV15 and TRBJ1-5; D might be TRBD1 (6 bases). Germline CDR1 reads LNHNV; CDR2 reads YYDKDF (reference sequence). The CDR3 length is 18 residues. Deletions cut 3 bases from V and 6 bases from J, with 24 bases between.

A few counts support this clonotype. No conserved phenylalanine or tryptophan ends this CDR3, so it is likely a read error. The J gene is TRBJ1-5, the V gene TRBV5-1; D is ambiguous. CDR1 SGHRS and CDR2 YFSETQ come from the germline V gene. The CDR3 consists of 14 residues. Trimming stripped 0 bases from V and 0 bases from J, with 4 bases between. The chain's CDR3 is CASSLGYSNQPQHL. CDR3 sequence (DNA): TGCGCCAGCAGCTTGGGATATAGCAATCAGCCCCAGCATCTT.

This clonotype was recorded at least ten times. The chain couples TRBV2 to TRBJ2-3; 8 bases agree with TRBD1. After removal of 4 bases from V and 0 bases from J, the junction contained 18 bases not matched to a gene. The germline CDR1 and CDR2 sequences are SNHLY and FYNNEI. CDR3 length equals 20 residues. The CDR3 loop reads CASSVRDRKTVGPSTDTQYF. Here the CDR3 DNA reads TGTGCCAGCAGTGTCCGGGACAGGAAAACCGTAGGTCCCAGCACAGATACGCAGTATTTT.

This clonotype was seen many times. As DNA, the CDR3 is TGTGCCAGCAGCCAAAGCCGGAGCGGGGGGGTTTTTGGAAATGAGCAGTTCTTC. This sequence encodes CASSQSRSGGVFGNEQFF. The chain joins TRBV7-2 to TRBJ2-1, with 10 bases that match TRBD2. The junction had 17 bases not matched to a gene; V was cut back by 5 bases and J by 7 bases. This CDR3 contains 18 residues. Germline V lookup: CDR1 SGHTA, CDR2 FQGNSA.

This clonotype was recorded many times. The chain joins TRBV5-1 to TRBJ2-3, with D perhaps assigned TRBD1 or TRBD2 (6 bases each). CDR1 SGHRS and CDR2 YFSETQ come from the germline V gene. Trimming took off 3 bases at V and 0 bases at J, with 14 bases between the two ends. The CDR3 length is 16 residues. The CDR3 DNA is TGCGCCAGCAGCTGGCCACCGGGGGCTAGCACAGATACGCAGTATTTT. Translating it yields CASSWPPGASTDTQYF.

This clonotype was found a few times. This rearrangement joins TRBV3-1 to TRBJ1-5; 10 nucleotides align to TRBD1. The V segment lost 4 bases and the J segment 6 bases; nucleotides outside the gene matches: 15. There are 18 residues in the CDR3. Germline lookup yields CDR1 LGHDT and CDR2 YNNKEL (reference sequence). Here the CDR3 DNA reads TGTGCCAGCAGCCTACTACCCCCGGGACAGGGGTTTTTTCAGCCCCAGCATTTT. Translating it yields CASSLLPPGQGFFQPQHF.

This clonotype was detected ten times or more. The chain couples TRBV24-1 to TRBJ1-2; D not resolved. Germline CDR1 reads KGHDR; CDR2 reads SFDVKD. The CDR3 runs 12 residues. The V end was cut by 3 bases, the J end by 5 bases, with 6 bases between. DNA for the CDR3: TGTGCCACCAGTGATCCGTCGTATGGCTACACCTTC. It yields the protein CATSDPSYGYTF.

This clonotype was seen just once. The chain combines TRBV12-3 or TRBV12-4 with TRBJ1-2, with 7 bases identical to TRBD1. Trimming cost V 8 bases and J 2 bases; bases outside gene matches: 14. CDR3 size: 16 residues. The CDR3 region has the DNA TGTGCCAGCGGGCTGAGGAGTATGGGACAGAACTATGGCTACACCTTC. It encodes CASGLRSMGQNYGYTF.

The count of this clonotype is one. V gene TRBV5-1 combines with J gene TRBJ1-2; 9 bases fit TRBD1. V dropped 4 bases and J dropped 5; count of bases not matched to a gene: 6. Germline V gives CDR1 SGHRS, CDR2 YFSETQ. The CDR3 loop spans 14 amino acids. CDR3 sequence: CASSPGQGQYGYTF. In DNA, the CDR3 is TGCGCCAGCAGCCCAGGACAGGGGCAGTATGGCTACACCTTC.

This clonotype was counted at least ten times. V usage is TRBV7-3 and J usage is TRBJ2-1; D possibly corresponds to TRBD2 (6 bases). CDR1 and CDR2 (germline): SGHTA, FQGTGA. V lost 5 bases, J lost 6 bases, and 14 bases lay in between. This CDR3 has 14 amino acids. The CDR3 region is CASSTRLVSNEQFF. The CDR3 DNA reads TGTGCCAGCAGCACCAGACTAGTTTCCAATGAGCAGTTCTTC. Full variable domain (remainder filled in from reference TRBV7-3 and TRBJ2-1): GAGVSQTPSNKVTEKGKYVELRCDPISGHTALYWYRQSLGQGPEFLIYFQGTGAADDSGLPNDRFFAVRPEGSVSTLKIQRTERGDSAVYLCASSTRLVSNEQFFGPGTRLTVL.

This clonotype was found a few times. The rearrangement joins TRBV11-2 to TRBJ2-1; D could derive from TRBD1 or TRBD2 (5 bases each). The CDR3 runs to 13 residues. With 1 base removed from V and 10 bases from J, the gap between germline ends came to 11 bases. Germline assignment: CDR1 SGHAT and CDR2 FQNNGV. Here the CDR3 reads CASSLVSGTEQFF. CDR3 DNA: TGTGCCAGCAGCTTAGTTTCCGGGACCGAGCAGTTCTTC.

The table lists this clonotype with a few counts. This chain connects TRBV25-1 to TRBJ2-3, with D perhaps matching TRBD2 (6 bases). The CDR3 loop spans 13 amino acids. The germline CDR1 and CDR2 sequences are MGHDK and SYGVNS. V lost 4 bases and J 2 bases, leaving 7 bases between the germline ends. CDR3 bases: TGTGCCAGCAGTGGGAGGGTCACAGATACGCAGTATTTT. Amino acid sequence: CASSGRVTDTQYF.

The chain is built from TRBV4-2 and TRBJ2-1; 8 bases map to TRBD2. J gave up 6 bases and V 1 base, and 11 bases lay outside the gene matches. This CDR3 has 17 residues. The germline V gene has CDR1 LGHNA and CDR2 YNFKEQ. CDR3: CASSQAAGGGLINEQFF. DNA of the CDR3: TGTGCCAGCAGCCAAGCGGCTGGCGGGGGGTTGATCAATGAGCAGTTCTTC.

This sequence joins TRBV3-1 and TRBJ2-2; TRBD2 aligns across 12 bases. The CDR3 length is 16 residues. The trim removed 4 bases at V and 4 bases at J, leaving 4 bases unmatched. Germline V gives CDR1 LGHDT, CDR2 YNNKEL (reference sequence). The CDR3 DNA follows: TGTGCCAGCAGCCGGCTGGGACTAGCGGGCACCGGGGAGCTGTTTTTT. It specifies CASSRLGLAGTGELFF.

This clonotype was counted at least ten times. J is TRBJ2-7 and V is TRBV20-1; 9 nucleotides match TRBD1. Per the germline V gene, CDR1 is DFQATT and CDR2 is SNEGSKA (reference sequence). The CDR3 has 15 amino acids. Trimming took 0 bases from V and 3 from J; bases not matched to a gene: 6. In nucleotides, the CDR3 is TGCAGTGCTAGAGAAAGTAGGGGACAGGGCTACGAGCAGTACTTC. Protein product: CSARESRGQGYEQYF.

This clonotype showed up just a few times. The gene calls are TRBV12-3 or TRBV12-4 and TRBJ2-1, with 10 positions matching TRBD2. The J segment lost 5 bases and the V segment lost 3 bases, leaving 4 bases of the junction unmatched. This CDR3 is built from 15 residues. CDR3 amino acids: CASSFWLAGDNEQFF. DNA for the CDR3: TGTGCCAGCAGTTTCTGGCTAGCGGGGGACAATGAGCAGTTCTTC.

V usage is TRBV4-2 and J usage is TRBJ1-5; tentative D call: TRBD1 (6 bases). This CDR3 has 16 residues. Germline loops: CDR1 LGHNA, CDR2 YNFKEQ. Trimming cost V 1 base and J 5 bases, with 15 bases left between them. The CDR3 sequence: CASSQAIGGRDQPQHF. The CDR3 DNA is TGTGCCAGCAGCCAAGCGATAGGGGGGAGGGATCAGCCCCAGCATTTT.

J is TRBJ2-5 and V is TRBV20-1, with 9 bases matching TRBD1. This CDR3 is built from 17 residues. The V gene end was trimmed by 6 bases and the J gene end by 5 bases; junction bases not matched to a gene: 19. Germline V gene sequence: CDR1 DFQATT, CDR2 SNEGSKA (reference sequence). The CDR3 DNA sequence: TGCAGTGCCCTTACGATACCGGGACAGGGAAGCGGGGAGACCCAGTACTTC. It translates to CSALTIPGQGSGETQYF.

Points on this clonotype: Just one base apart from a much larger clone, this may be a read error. The CDR3 coding sequence is TGTGCCAGCAGCTTCGGGACTAGCGGAACCTACGAGCAGTACTTC. This codes for CASSFGTSGTYEQYF. The chain carries TRBV11-1 and TRBJ2-7; 11 nucleotides line up with TRBD2. CDR3 size: 15 residues. V was pared by 3 bases and J by 2 bases, with 3 bases of the junction left unmatched. Per germline, CDR1 SGHAT and CDR2 FQDESV (reference sequence). Drawing the rest from reference TRBV11-1 and TRBJ2-7, the complete variable domain is EAEVAQSPRYKITEKSQAVAFWCDPISGHATLYWYRQILGQGPELLVQFQDESVVDDSQLPKDRFSAERLKGVDSTLKIQPAELGDSAMYLCASSFGTSGTYEQYFGPGTRLTVT.